This T cell receptor (beta chain) was captured in a study of shared clonotypes between healthy human individuals. Study-level information: Used for every donor were three CD4 naive, three CD4 memory, two CD8 naive and one CD8 memory plate.

As regards this clone: At the DNA level, this CDR3 is encoded by other sequences in the same sample as well.

Libraries were prepared by immunoSEQ multiplex PCR; TCRdb keeps only in-frame clonotypes and omits some of them. This table has under 1 million clones, just over 95% appearing once. Naive CD8 cells were CD45RO-negative, positively selected for CCR7, excluding terminally differentiated effector memory CD45RA+ cells. Germline V gives CDR1 SGDLS, CDR2 YYNGEE. The CDR3 runs 16 residues. Trimming shortened V by 0 bases and J by 0 bases, and 11 bases separated the two germline ends. The material sequenced was naive CD8+ T cells sorted from blood. The chain combines TRBV9 with TRBJ2-3, with TRBD2 as a possible D gene (5 bases). The receptor was derived from a man between 25 and 39 years old in good health. Written as DNA, the CDR3 is TGTGCCAGCAGCGTAGGGCTAGCCCCAAGCACAGATACGCAGTATTTT. This codes for CASSVGLAPSTDTQYF.